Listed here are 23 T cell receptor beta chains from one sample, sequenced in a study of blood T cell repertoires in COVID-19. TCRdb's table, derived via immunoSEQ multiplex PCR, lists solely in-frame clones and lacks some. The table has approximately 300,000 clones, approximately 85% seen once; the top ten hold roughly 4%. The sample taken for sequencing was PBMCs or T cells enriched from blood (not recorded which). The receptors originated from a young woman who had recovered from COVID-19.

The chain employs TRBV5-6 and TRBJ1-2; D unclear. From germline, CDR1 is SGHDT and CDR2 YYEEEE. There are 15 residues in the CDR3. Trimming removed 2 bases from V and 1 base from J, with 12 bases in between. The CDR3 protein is CASSFGGQLNYGYTF. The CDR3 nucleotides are TGTGCCAGCAGCTTTGGAGGGCAGCTTAACTATGGCTACACCTTC.

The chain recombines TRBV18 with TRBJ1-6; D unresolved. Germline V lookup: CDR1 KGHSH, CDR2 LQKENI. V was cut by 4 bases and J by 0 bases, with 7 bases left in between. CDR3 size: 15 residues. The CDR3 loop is CASSREGSYNSPLHF. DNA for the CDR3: TGTGCCAGCTCACGGGAGGGCTCCTATAATTCACCCCTCCACTTT.

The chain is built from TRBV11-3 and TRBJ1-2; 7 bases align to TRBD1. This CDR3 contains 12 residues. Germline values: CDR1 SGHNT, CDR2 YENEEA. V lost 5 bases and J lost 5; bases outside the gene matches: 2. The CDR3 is CASSAQGYGYTF. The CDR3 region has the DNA TGTGCCAGCAGCGCACAGGGGTATGGCTACACCTTC.

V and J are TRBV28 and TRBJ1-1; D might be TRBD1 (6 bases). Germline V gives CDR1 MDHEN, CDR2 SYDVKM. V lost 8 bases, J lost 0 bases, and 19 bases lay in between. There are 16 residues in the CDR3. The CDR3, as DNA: TGTGCCAGCGGTGAATCGTGGGGGCAGGTGAACACTGAAGCTTTCTTT. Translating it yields CASGESWGQVNTEAFF. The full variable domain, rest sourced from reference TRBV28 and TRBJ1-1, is DVKVTQSSRYLVKRTGEKVFLECVQDMDHENMFWYRQDPGLGLRLIYFSYDVKMKEKGDIPEGYSVSREKKERFSLILESASTNQTSMYLCASGESWGQVNTEAFFGQGTRLTVV.

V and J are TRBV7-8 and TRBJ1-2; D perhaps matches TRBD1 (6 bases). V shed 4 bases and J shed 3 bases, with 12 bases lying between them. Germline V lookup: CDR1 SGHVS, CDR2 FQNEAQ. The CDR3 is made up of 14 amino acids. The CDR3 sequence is CASSSEGGDYGYTF. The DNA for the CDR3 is TGTGCCAGCAGCTCGGAAGGGGGGGACTATGGCTACACCTTC.

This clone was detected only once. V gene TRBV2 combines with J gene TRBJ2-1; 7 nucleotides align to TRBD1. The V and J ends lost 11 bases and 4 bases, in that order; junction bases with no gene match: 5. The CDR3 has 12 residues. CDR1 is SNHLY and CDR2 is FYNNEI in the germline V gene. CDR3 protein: CAGDSNYNEQFF. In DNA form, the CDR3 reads TGTGCCGGGGACAGTAATTACAATGAGCAGTTCTTC.

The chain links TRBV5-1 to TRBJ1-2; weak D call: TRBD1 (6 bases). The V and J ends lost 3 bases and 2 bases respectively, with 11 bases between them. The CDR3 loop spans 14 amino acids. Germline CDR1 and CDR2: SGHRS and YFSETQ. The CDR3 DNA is TGCGCCAGCAGCTCTGGGGGCCTAAACTATGGCTACACCTTC. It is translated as CASSSGGLNYGYTF. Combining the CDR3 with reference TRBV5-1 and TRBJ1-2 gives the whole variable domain KAGVTQTPRYLIKTRGQQVTLSCSPISGHRSVSWYQQTPGQGLQFLFEYFSETQRNKGNFPGRFSGRQFSNSRSEMNVSTLELGDSALYLCASSSGGLNYGYTFGSGTRLTVV.

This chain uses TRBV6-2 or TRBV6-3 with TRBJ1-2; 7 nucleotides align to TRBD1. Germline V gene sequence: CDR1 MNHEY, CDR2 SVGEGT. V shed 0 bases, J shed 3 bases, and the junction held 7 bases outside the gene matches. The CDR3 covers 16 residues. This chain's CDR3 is CASSYSRDSSYYGYTF. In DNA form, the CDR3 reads TGTGCCAGCAGTTACTCTCGGGACAGCTCCTACTATGGCTACACCTTC.

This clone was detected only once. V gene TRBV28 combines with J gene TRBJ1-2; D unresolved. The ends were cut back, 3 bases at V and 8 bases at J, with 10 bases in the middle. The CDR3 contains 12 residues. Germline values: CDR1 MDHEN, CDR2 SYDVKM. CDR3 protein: CASSFGREGYTF. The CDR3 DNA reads TGTGCCAGCAGTTTTGGGAGGGAGGGCTACACCTTC.

The CDR3 bases are TGTGCCAGCAGCCAACAGGGTTGGGAGCAGTACTTC. This encodes CASSQQGWEQYF. V and J are TRBV3-1 (or the pseudogene TRBV3-2) and TRBJ2-7; possible D gene TRBD1, 5 bases. Per the germline V gene, CDR1 is LGHDT and CDR2 is YNNKEL (reference sequence). This CDR3 has 12 amino acids. V lost 2 bases and J lost 7, with 9 bases in between.

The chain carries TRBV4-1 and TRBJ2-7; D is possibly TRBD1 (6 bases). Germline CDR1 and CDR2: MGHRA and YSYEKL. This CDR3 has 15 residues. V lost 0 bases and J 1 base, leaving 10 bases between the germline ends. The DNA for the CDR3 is TGCGCCAGCAGCCAAGATCTTCAGGGGTCCTACGAGCAGTACTTC. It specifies CASSQDLQGSYEQYF.

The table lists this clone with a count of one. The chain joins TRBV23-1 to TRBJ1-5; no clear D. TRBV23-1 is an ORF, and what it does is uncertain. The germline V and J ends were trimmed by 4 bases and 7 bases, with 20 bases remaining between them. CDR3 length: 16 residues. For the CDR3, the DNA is TGCGCCAGCAGTCTTGGCAAGGACCCCCCGGGGCAGCCCCAGCATTTT. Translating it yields CASSLGKDPPGQPQHF.

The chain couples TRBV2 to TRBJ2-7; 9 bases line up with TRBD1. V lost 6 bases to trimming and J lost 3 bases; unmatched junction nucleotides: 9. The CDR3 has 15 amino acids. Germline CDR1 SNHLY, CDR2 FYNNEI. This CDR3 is CASRWGQGKNYEQYF. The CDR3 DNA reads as TGTGCCAGCAGGTGGGGACAGGGTAAAAACTACGAGCAGTACTTC.

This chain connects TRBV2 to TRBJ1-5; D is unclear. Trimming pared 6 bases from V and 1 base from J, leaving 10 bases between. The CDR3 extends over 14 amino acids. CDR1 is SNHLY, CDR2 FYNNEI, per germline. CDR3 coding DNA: TGTGCCAGCAGGGGCCAACGGAGCAATCAGCCCCAGCATTTT. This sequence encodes CASRGQRSNQPQHF. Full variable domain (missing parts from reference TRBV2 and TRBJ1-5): EPEVTQTPSHQVTQMGQEVILRCVPISNHLYFYWYRQILGQKVEFLVSFYNNEISEKSEIFDDQFSVERPDGSNFTLKIRSTKLEDSAMYFCASRGQRSNQPQHFGDGTRLSIL.

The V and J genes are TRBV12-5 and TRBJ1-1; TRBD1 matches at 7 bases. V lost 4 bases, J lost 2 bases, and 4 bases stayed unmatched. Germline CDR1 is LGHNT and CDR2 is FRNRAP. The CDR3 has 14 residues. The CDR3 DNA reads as TGTGCTAGTGGTTACGGGACAGAAAACACTGAAGCTTTCTTT. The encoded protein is CASGYGTENTEAFF.

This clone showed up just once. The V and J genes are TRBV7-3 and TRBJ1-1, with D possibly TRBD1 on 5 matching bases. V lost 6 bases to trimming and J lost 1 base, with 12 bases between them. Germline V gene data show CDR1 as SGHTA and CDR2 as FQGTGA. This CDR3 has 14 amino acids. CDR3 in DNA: TGTGCCAGCAGATATGACAGCCGGAACACTGAAGCTTTCTTT. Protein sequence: CASRYDSRNTEAFF. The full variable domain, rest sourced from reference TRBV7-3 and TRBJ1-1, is GAGVSQTPSNKVTEKGKYVELRCDPISGHTALYWYRQSLGQGPEFLIYFQGTGAADDSGLPNDRFFAVRPEGSVSTLKIQRTERGDSAVYLCASRYDSRNTEAFFGQGTRLTVV.

In DNA, the CDR3 is TGTGCCAGCGGACTAGCGGGAGGTTACGAGCAGTACTTC. It yields the protein CASGLAGGYEQYF. The rearrangement links TRBV28 to TRBJ2-7; 14 positions match TRBD2. Germline CDR1 MDHEN, CDR2 SYDVKM. The CDR3 runs 13 residues. The ends lost 8 bases at V and 4 bases at J; junction bases unmatched: 1.

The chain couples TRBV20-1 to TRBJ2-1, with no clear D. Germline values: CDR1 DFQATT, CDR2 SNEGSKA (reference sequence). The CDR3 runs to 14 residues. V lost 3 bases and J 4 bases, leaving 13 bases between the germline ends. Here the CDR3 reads CSASRSSEYNEQFF. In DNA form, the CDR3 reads TGCAGTGCTAGTCGGTCCTCGGAGTACAATGAGCAGTTCTTC.

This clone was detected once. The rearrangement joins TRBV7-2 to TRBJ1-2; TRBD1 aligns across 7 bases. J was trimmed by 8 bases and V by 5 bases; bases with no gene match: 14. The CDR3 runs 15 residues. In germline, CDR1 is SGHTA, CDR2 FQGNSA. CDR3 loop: CASSPRTGLAGGYTF. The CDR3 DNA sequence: TGTGCCAGCAGCCCCAGGACAGGATTGGCGGGAGGCTACACCTTC.

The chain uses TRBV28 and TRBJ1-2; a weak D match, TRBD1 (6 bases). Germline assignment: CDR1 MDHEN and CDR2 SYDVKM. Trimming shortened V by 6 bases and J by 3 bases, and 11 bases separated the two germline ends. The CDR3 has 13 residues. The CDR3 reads CASSRGQHYGYTF. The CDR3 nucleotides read TGTGCCAGCAGCCGTGGACAGCACTATGGCTACACCTTC.

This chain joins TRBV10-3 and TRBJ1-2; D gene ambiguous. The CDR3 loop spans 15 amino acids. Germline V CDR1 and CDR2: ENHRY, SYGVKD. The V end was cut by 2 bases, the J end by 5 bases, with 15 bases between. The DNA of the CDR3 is TGTGCCATCAGTGAGGAGGGCCGTTACGGTTATGGCTACACCTTC. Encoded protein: CAISEEGRYGYGYTF.

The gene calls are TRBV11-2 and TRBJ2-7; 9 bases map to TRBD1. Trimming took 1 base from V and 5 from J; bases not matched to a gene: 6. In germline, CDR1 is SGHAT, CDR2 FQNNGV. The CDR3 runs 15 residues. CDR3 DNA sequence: TGTGCCAGCAGCTTAGCCCGGCGACAGGGGGACGAGCAGTACTTC. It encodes CASSLARRQGDEQYF.

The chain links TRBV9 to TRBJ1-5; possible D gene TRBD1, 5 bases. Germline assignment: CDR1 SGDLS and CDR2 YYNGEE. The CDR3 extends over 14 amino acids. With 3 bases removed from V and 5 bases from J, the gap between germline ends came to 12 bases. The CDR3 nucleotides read TGTGCCAGCAGCGCGCAGGGTGGGGATCAGCCCCAGCATTTT. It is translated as CASSAQGGDQPQHF.